This TCR beta chain was retrieved from a study of blood T cell repertoires in COVID-19. Produced via immunoSEQ multiplex PCR; TCRdb's table is partial and in-frame only. The repertoire holds 250,000 or so clones, with 70% to 90% as singletons. Trimming took 10 bases from V and 8 from J; bases not matched to a gene: 14. CDR1 SNHLY and CDR2 FYNNEI come from the germline V gene. The length of the CDR3 is 14 residues. At least ten counts were recorded for this clone. Participants were aged about 18 to 100 years, lived in over 20 US areas, and enrolled virtually. The sample comprised PBMCs or T cells enriched from blood (not recorded which). V gene TRBV2 combines with J gene TRBJ1-2, with TRBD1 matching over 9 bases. The clonotype comes from a woman aged 40 to 50 with acute COVID-19. In nucleotides, the CDR3 is TGTGCCAACCCGGACAGGGGCCAATTTCGGGGCTACACCTTC. It is translated as CANPDRGQFRGYTF.